Listed below are T cell receptor beta chains from one sample, sequenced in a study of OX40 agonist ivuxolimab in advanced cancers. TCRdb's table, derived via immunoSEQ multiplex PCR, lists solely in-frame clones and lacks some. The data show roughly 80,000 clones, roughly 84% seen once. Sequenced material: CD4+ or CD8+ T cells sorted from blood, taken in a trial of the OX40 agonist ivuxolimab. These receptors were collected from an adult with an advanced solid tumor such as melanoma, head and neck, liver or kidney cancer. The CDR3 runs from the conserved cysteine through the conserved F or W. The D gene is left open where the match is weak. Size is omitted from some rows. Given values are once, few, many or a class for expanded clones.

J,V,size,D,DNA,CDR3
TRBJ1-1,TRBV29-1,-,TRBD1,TGCAGCGTTGATGGGACAGGAGGAACTGAAGCTTTCTTT,CSVDGTGGTEAFF
TRBJ1-5,TRBV19,-,-,TGTGCCAGTAGTTCTAGGGGTGTTGGCAATCAGCCCCAGCATTTT,CASSSRGVGNQPQHF
TRBJ1-4,TRBV28,-,-,TGTGCCAGCAGTTTACGGGGGTCGGCAACTAATGAAAAACTGTTTTTT,CASSLRGSATNEKLFF
TRBJ2-7,TRBV5-5,-,TRBD1,TGTGCCAGCAGTCGCCCGGGACAGGGATACGAGCAGTACTTC,CASSRPGQGYEQYF
TRBJ2-7,TRBV12-5,-,TRBD1,TGTGCTAGTAGCACATGGGGACAGGGGGCGACCTACGAGCAGTACTTC,CASSTWGQGATYEQYF
TRBJ2-1,TRBV6-1,-,-,TGTGCCAGCAGTGAGTCAGGGGGGCAGTGGTACAATGAGCAGTTCTTC,CASSESGGQWYNEQFF
TRBJ1-2,TRBV10-3,-,-,TGTGCCATCCCGATGAGATCGCCGGGCTCTACTGGGTACTATGGCTACACCTTC,CAIPMRSPGSTGYYGYTF
TRBJ2-7,TRBV15,-,-,TGTGCCACCAGCAGAGAGGGGAGCTCCTACGAGCAGTACTTC,CATSREGSSYEQYF
TRBJ2-1,TRBV5-1,many,TRBD2,TGCGCCAGCAGGCACACGACTAGCGGGGGGGCCTTAAGGATAGTCAATGAGCAGTTCTTC,CASRHTTSGGALRIVNEQFF
TRBJ2-5,TRBV9,once,-,TGTGCCAGCAGCGCCAGACTTGGCCAAGAGACCCAGTACTTC,CASSARLGQETQYF
TRBJ1-5,TRBV6-1,-,-,TGTGCCAGCACGGAGGGCCATAGTCAGCCCCAGCATTTT,CASTEGHSQPQHF
TRBJ1-6,TRBV6-6,-,-,TGTGCCAGCAGTAGCTGGGATTCACCCCTCCACTTT,CASSSWDSPLHF
TRBJ2-4,TRBV7-9,-,TRBD2,TGTGCCAGCAGCTTAAGCGGGAGAGAATTTGGCATTCAGTACTTC,CASSLSGREFGIQYF
TRBJ2-7,TRBV5-5,-,TRBD2,TGTGCCAGCAGCTTGGCCGCGGGAGTCGAGCAGTACTTC,CASSLAAGVEQYF
TRBJ2-4,TRBV29-1,once,TRBD2,TGCAGCGTTTCTGCGCGGGAGGGTGTACAAAACATTCAGTACTTC,CSVSAREGVQNIQYF
TRBJ1-2,TRBV28,once,-,TGTGCCAGCAGTCTTCCCCCAGGGGAAGGCTACACCTTC,CASSLPPGEGYTF
TRBJ1-1,TRBV5-4,once,TRBD1,TGTGCCAGCAGCTCGGGACAGGGGAACACTGAAGCTTTCTTT,CASSSGQGNTEAFF
TRBJ1-5,TRBV28,few,-,TGTGCCAGCAGTTCCTACAGTTATCAGCCCCAGCATTTT,CASSSYSYQPQHF
TRBJ2-5,TRBV28,-,-,TGTGCCAGCCGTCAAGAGACCCAGTACTTC,CASRQETQYF
TRBJ1-6,TRBV27,-,-,TGTGCCAGCACCCGAGAGGGACCTCGGTATAATTCACCCCTCCACTTT,CASTREGPRYNSPLHF